The source of this T cell receptor beta chain is a study of CD8+ T cells in alopecia areata. Study-wide background: Among treated patients, oral tofacitinib was administered at 5 to 10 mg twice daily. Treatment ran 6 to 18 months, with 6 months of follow-up afterward.

Trimming removed 5 bases from V and 0 bases from J, with 10 bases in between. Looked up from germline, CDR1 is GTSNPN and CDR2 is SVGIG (reference sequence). This CDR3 has 13 residues. Regarding the study as a whole: In patients, TCRs were shared less clearly than in mice, and HLA may possibly be involved. Relative to normal scalp, lesional scalp, especially alopecia totalis/universalis, showed higher clonality.

Sequencing used cDNA as its template, made by extracting RNA and reverse transcribing it. Method: immunoSEQ multiplex PCR; TCRdb's copy keeps in-frame clones and lacks some. The sample lists over 120,000 clones, around 49% seen once, with roughly 0.99% in the top ten. As for this clone: Its antigen is unknown.

The chain employs TRBV30 and TRBJ1-1; no firm D call. The source was CD4+ T cells sorted from blood, collected at week 0. The TCR originated in a human donor with alopecia areata. The DNA for the CDR3 is TGTGCCTGGGGGCCCAGACTGAACACTGAAGCTTTCTTT. Translating it yields CAWGPRLNTEAFF. Full variable domain (rest looked up from reference TRBV30 and TRBJ1-1): SQTIHQWPATLVQPVGSPLSLECTVEGTSNPNLYWYRQAAGRGLQLLFYSVGIGQISSEVPQNLSASRPQDRQFILSSKKLLLSDSGFYLCAWGPRLNTEAFFGQGTRLTVV.